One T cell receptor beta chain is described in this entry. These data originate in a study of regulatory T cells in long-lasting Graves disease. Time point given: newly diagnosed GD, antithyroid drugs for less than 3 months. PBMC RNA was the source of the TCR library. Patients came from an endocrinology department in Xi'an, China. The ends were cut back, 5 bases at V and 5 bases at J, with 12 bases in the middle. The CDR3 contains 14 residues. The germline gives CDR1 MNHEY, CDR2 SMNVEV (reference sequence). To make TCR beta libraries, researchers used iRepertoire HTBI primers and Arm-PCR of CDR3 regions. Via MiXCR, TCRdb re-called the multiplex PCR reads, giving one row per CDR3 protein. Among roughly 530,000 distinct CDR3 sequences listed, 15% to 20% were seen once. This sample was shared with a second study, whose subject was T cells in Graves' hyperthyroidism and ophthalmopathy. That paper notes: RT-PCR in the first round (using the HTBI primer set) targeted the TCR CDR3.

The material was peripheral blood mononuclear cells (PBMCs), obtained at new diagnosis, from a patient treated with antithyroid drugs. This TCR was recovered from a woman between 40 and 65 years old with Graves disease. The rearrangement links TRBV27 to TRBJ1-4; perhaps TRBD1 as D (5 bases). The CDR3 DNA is TGTGCCAGCAGTAAGGGACTCCCAAATGAAAAACTGTTTTTT. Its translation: CASSKGLPNEKLFF.